The rows below give T cell receptor beta chains drawn from one sample of a study of blood T cell repertoires in COVID-19. TCRdb keeps only in-frame clones here, not all; method: immunoSEQ multiplex PCR. The repertoire holds 130,000 or so clones, with roughly 83% as singletons. Sequencing was done on a sample of peripheral blood. Every receptor here comes from a man aged 55 to 69 with acute or convalescent COVID-19. Each CDR3 is given with its conserved first and last residue. Each record gives: clone size, J gene, V gene, D gene, CDR3 protein, CDR3 DNA. A D gene is named only where the DNA matches it firmly. Rows may omit the clone size; those that give it use once, few, many or a size class.

NA | TRBJ1-1 | TRBV9 | NA | CASSVVRDKNTEAFF | TGTGCCAGCAGCGTAGTACGGGACAAGAACACTGAAGCTTTCTTT
NA | TRBJ2-5 | TRBV29-1 | TRBD1 | CSVGQGQETQYF | TGCAGCGTCGGACAGGGGCAAGAGACCCAGTACTTC
NA | TRBJ2-1 | TRBV5-1 | TRBD2 | CASGTTRLDEQFF | TGCGCCAGCGGGACTACCCGTCTCGATGAGCAGTTCTTC
NA | TRBJ2-2 | TRBV5-1 | TRBD2 | CASSSPGLAGFTGELFF | TGCGCCAGCAGCTCCCCGGGACTAGCGGGATTTACCGGGGAGCTGTTTTTT
NA | TRBJ1-1 | TRBV5-1 | TRBD1 | CASSLVGQGVTEAFF | TGCGCCAGCAGCTTGGTGGGACAGGGTGTCACTGAAGCTTTCTTT
NA | TRBJ1-2 | TRBV11-2 | NA | CASSLDRTVGGYTF | TGTGCCAGCAGCTTAGACAGGACAGTCGGTGGCTACACCTTC
few | TRBJ2-3 | TRBV18 | TRBD2 | CASSPLAGLTDTQYF | TGTGCCAGCTCACCTTTAGCGGGACTCACAGATACGCAGTATTTT
NA | TRBJ2-1 | TRBV6-2/TRBV6-3 | TRBD2 | CASSYERGGSYNEQFF | TGTGCCAGCAGTTACGAGCGGGGGGGGTCCTACAATGAGCAGTTCTTC
NA | TRBJ2-3 | TRBV3-1/TRBV3-2 | NA | CASSQDEGVSSTDTQYF | TGTGCCAGCAGCCAAGATGAAGGGGTTTCTAGCACAGATACGCAGTATTTT
NA | TRBJ1-3 | TRBV29-1 | NA | CSVEEYGNTIYF | TGCAGCGTCGAAGAATATGGAAACACCATATATTTT
NA | TRBJ1-1 | TRBV18 | TRBD1 | CASSPPRTGSTEAFF | TGTGCCAGCTCACCACCGAGGACAGGGAGCACTGAAGCTTTCTTT
NA | TRBJ1-1 | TRBV6-5 | TRBD1 | CASSKTTGMTEAFF | TGTGCCAGCAGTAAAACGACAGGGATGACTGAAGCTTTCTTT
NA | TRBJ1-3 | TRBV6-5 | NA | CASSSGGVGNTIYF | TGTGCCAGCAGTTCCGGTGGTGTTGGAAACACCATATATTTT
NA | TRBJ2-5 | TRBV6-5 | TRBD2 | CASTATGGGTETQYF | TGTGCCAGCACCGCAACCGGCGGGGGTACGGAGACCCAGTACTTC
NA | TRBJ2-7 | TRBV14 | TRBD1 | CASRETGGGLEQYF | TGTGCCAGCAGGGAGACAGGGGGAGGGCTCGAGCAGTACTTC
NA | TRBJ2-1 | TRBV9 | NA | CASSVAATISSYNEQFF | TGTGCCAGCAGCGTAGCCGCCACTATCAGCTCCTACAATGAGCAGTTCTTC
few | TRBJ2-1 | TRBV5-5 | TRBD2 | CASSPPGLGGHEQFF | TGTGCCAGCAGCCCCCCGGGACTAGGGGGGCATGAGCAGTTCTTC
NA | TRBJ2-2 | TRBV30 | TRBD2 | CAWSWTSGIGTGELFF | TGTGCCTGGAGTTGGACTAGCGGGATCGGCACCGGGGAGCTGTTTTTT
NA | TRBJ2-3 | TRBV5-4 | TRBD1 | CASSTKTGGRIDTQYF | TGTGCCAGCAGCACTAAGACAGGGGGCCGAATAGATACGCAGTATTTT
NA | TRBJ2-1 | TRBV5-1 | TRBD1 | CASSLGTGLIVDNEQFF | TGCGCCAGCAGCTTGGGGACAGGTCTGATCGTGGACAATGAGCAGTTCTTC
NA | TRBJ1-2 | TRBV7-2 | NA | CASSLVGLGRGGGYTF | TGTGCCAGCAGCTTAGTCGGCCTAGGGAGGGGTGGTGGCTACACCTTC
NA | TRBJ2-1 | TRBV5-6 | TRBD1 | CASSLLAWDRGGYNEQFF | TGTGCCAGCAGCTTGCTAGCCTGGGACAGGGGCGGTTACAATGAGCAGTTCTTC
once | TRBJ1-1 | TRBV5-4 | TRBD1 | CASREWTGENTEAFF | TGTGCCAGCAGAGAATGGACAGGGGAGAACACTGAAGCTTTCTTT
NA | TRBJ1-2 | TRBV5-6 | NA | CASSKEPDNYGYTF | TGTGCCAGCAGCAAAGAACCAGATAACTATGGCTACACCTTC
NA | TRBJ2-7 | TRBV19 | TRBD2 | CASSIGGGGYEQYF | TGTGCCAGTAGTATAGGTGGGGGGGGTTACGAGCAGTACTTC
NA | TRBJ1-1 | TRBV6-1 | TRBD1 | CASSEAGTGGTEAFF | TGTGCCAGCAGTGAAGCAGGGACAGGAGGCACTGAAGCTTTCTTT
NA | TRBJ1-2 | TRBV12-3/TRBV12-4 | NA | CASSLSGRIGYTF | TGTGCCAGCAGTTTATCGGGAAGGATAGGCTACACCTTC
NA | TRBJ2-7 | TRBV2 | TRBD2 | CAIGLATDEQYF | TGTGCCATCGGACTAGCGACGGACGAGCAGTACTTC
NA | TRBJ2-5 | TRBV5-4 | NA | CASSRGLYQETQYF | TGTGCCAGCAGCCGAGGACTGTACCAAGAGACCCAGTACTTC
few | TRBJ2-7 | TRBV29-1 | TRBD2 | CSVVASGNYEQYF | TGCAGCGTTGTAGCTAGCGGGAACTACGAGCAGTACTTC
NA | TRBJ2-5 | TRBV7-3 | NA | CASSFLGQQETQYF | TGTGCCAGCAGCTTCCTCGGACAGCAAGAGACCCAGTACTTC
NA | TRBJ2-6 | TRBV7-6 | TRBD1 | CASSSRDRAAGANVLTF | TGTGCCAGCAGCTCCCGGGACAGGGCGGCTGGGGCCAACGTCCTGACTTTC
NA | TRBJ2-5 | TRBV5-1 | TRBD1 | CASRSQGVRETQYF | TGCGCCAGCAGGTCTCAGGGGGTTCGAGAGACCCAGTACTTC
NA | TRBJ1-5 | TRBV5-1 | NA | CASSLTAGPRNQPQHF | TGCGCCAGCAGCTTGACGGCGGGTCCTCGCAATCAGCCCCAGCATTTT
NA | TRBJ2-3 | TRBV7-3 | TRBD2 | CASSLAGGSTDTQYF | TGTGCCAGCAGCTTGGCGGGGGGAAGCACAGATACGCAGTATTTT
NA | TRBJ2-7 | TRBV29-1 | TRBD2 | CSVTSGSRYEQYF | TGCAGCGTAACTAGCGGGAGCAGGTACGAGCAGTACTTC
NA | TRBJ2-1 | TRBV10-1 | TRBD2 | CASAGGWTNEQFF | TGCGCCAGTGCGGGAGGATGGACTAATGAGCAGTTCTTC
NA | TRBJ2-7 | TRBV5-1 | NA | CASSPDTLGEQYF | TGCGCCAGCAGCCCTGACACCCTGGGCGAGCAGTACTTC
NA | TRBJ1-2 | TRBV5-8 | TRBD1 | CASSWTTGNGYTF | TGTGCCAGCAGCTGGACGACAGGGAATGGCTACACCTTC
NA | TRBJ1-5 | TRBV7-2 | NA | CASSLVSSGQPQHF | TGTGCCAGCAGCTTAGTATCGTCCGGTCAGCCCCAGCATTTT
NA | TRBJ1-5 | TRBV7-8 | NA | CASSSGQNSNQPQHF | TGTGCCAGCAGCTCCGGACAGAATAGCAATCAGCCCCAGCATTTT
NA | TRBJ2-7 | TRBV12-3/TRBV12-4 | NA | CATRETGGEQYF | TGTGCTACACGCGAGACGGGTGGCGAGCAGTACTTC
NA | TRBJ2-1 | TRBV27 | NA | CASSLLVHNEQFF | TGTGCCAGCAGTTTATTAGTCCACAATGAGCAGTTCTTC
NA | TRBJ2-7 | TRBV27 | TRBD1 | CASSRDRDYEQYF | TGTGCCAGCAGCCGGGACAGGGACTACGAGCAGTACTTC
medium-sized | TRBJ2-2 | TRBV19 | TRBD2 | CASNPLAGGPDTGELFF | TGTGCCAGTAACCCTCTAGCGGGAGGGCCCGACACCGGGGAGCTGTTTTTT
many | TRBJ2-5 | TRBV19 | TRBD1 | CASRRTGGNSGDQETQYF | TGTGCCAGTAGAAGGACAGGGGGCAATAGCGGGGACCAAGAGACCCAGTACTTC
NA | TRBJ1-2 | TRBV27 | NA | CASSLSSQYGYTF | TGTGCCAGCAGTTTATCATCACAGTATGGCTACACCTTC
NA | TRBJ2-2 | TRBV27 | TRBD2 | CASSLFAGGLNTGELFF | TGTGCCAGCAGTTTATTCGCGGGGGGGCTTAACACCGGGGAGCTGTTTTTT
NA | TRBJ2-7 | TRBV3-1/TRBV3-2 | NA | CASSQDSGVSSYEQYF | TGTGCCAGCAGCCAAGATTCCGGGGTAAGCTCCTACGAGCAGTACTTC
NA | TRBJ1-2 | TRBV18 | NA | CASSPTEGGTDPNYGYTF | TGTGCCAGCTCACCGACCGAGGGGGGGACGGATCCTAACTATGGCTACACCTTC
NA | TRBJ2-1 | TRBV10-1 | TRBD2 | CASSETASGGVTSYNEQFF | TGCGCCAGCAGTGAGACGGCTAGCGGGGGGGTAACATCCTACAATGAGCAGTTCTTC
NA | TRBJ2-3 | TRBV6-4 | TRBD2 | CASSPSGGSGTDTQYF | TGTGCCAGCAGCCCCTCCGGCGGGAGCGGCACAGATACGCAGTATTTT
NA | TRBJ1-6 | TRBV9 | TRBD1 | CASSVGTGVSPLHF | TGTGCCAGCAGCGTCGGGACAGGGGTTTCACCCCTCCACTTT
NA | TRBJ2-1 | TRBV14 | NA | CASSQPGIGEQFF | TGTGCCAGCAGCCAACCGGGAATCGGTGAGCAGTTCTTC
once | TRBJ2-4 | TRBV5-4 | NA | CASSRLGVAKNIQYF | TGTGCCAGCAGCCGTTTAGGAGTAGCCAAAAACATTCAGTACTTC
NA | TRBJ2-7 | TRBV11-2 | NA | CASSLDGRYEQYF | TGTGCCAGCAGCTTAGATGGGAGGTACGAGCAGTACTTC
NA | TRBJ2-1 | TRBV10-2 | TRBD1 | CASSRQGYNEQFF | TGCGCCAGCTCTAGACAGGGCTACAATGAGCAGTTCTTC
once | TRBJ1-4 | TRBV7-6 | TRBD1 | CASSLATRQRTGSNEKLFF | TGTGCCAGCAGCTTAGCTACCCGCCAAAGGACAGGCTCGAATGAAAAACTGTTTTTT